These T cell receptor beta chains were read from a single sample in a study of blood T cell repertoires in COVID-19. TCRdb keeps only in-frame clones here, not all; method: immunoSEQ multiplex PCR. The data show 250,000 to 300,000 clones, 80% to 90% seen once. Source material: PBMCs or T cells enriched from blood (not recorded which). The receptor source for this set is a young man who had recovered from COVID-19. Each CDR3 is given with its conserved first and last residue. The D gene is left open where the match is weak. Clone size is stated in some rows and not others, as once, few, many or a class when expanded.

.,.,TRBV19,TRBJ1-5,TGTGCCAGTAGTATGGACAGTACCAACAATCAGCCCCAGCATTTT,CASSMDSTNNQPQHF
.,.,TRBV27,TRBJ1-6,TGTGCCAGCAGTGCCTCGGACTGGTCAGCCCTCCACTTT,CASSASDWSALHF
.,.,TRBV5-1,TRBJ2-1,TGCGCCAGCAGCTTGTATCAGTCTGGCGAGCAGTTCTTC,CASSLYQSGEQFF
TRBD2,.,TRBV18,TRBJ2-2,TGTGCCAGCTCACCAGGACTAGCGGTGACGTCCACCGGGGAGCTGTTTTTT,CASSPGLAVTSTGELFF
TRBD1,once,TRBV19,TRBJ1-4,TGTGCCAGTACCCCCGCTTGGGACAGGGGGCTAACTAATGAAAAACTGTTTTTT,CASTPAWDRGLTNEKLFF
.,.,TRBV19,TRBJ1-1,TGTGCCAGTAGTATAGGGGCACGGAACACTGAAGCTTTCTTT,CASSIGARNTEAFF
.,.,TRBV2,TRBJ1-1,TGTGCCAGCAGCCCCCTGACGGGCACTGAAGCTTTCTTT,CASSPLTGTEAFF
.,few,TRBV7-9,TRBJ1-1,TGTGCCAGCAGCTTCACTGACAGTAAGAACACTGAAGCTTTCTTT,CASSFTDSKNTEAFF
.,.,TRBV3-1/TRBV3-2,TRBJ1-6,TGTGCCAGCAGCCAAGAATATGTTCATTCACCCCTCCACTTT,CASSQEYVHSPLHF
TRBD2,few,TRBV30,TRBJ2-3,TGTGCCGGAGAAGCGGGAGGGCCCCCAGATACGCAGTATTTT,CAGEAGGPPDTQYF
.,.,TRBV10-1,TRBJ2-7,TGCGCCAGCAGTGAGTCGCCGAATAGCGCCTACGAGCAGTACTTC,CASSESPNSAYEQYF
.,.,TRBV6-5,TRBJ1-1,TGTGCCAGCTCCGGGACAAGGGACACTGAAGCTTTCTTT,CASSGTRDTEAFF
.,once,TRBV7-2,TRBJ1-6,TGTGCCAGCAGCTTAGATGTACAGGGTAGCCTCCACTTT,CASSLDVQGSLHF
.,.,TRBV11-3,TRBJ1-1,TGTGCCAGCAGCTATACTATATGGACAGACAACACTGAAGCTTTCTTT,CASSYTIWTDNTEAFF
TRBD2,.,TRBV6-5,TRBJ2-1,TGTGCCAGTGGGCGGGGGAATGAGCAGTTCTTC,CASGRGNEQFF
.,.,TRBV19,TRBJ1-2,TGTGCCAGTAGTATGAGCGGCCGGAATGGCTACACCTTC,CASSMSGRNGYTF
.,.,TRBV30,TRBJ2-2,TGTGCCTGGGCGGCCGGGGAGCTGTTTTTT,CAWAAGELFF
TRBD1,.,TRBV5-1,TRBJ1-2,TGCGCCAGCAGCTTGGCTCCAGGGACAGATCTTCTCTCTGGCTACACCTTC,CASSLAPGTDLLSGYTF
TRBD1,.,TRBV28,TRBJ1-2,TGTGCCAGCAGGGCCAGGGGGAATGGCTACACCTTC,CASRARGNGYTF
.,.,TRBV4-1,TRBJ1-5,TGCGCCAGCAGCCAAGATACTCGGGATCAGCCCCAGCATTTT,CASSQDTRDQPQHF
.,.,TRBV19,TRBJ2-7,TGTGCCAGTAGTATAGCTGCAGGCTACGAGCAGTACTTC,CASSIAAGYEQYF
.,.,TRBV30,TRBJ2-2,TGTGCCTGGATTCCCGGGGGGCATTTGTTTTATACCGGGGAGCTGTTTTTT,CAWIPGGHLFYTGELFF
.,.,TRBV5-6,TRBJ1-6,TGTGCCAGCAGCTTTGGCAGGGGCAATTTTTCACCCCTCCACTTT,CASSFGRGNFSPLHF
.,.,TRBV5-1,TRBJ1-6,TGCGCCAGCAGCTCAGACCCAGGGAATTCACCCCTCCACTTT,CASSSDPGNSPLHF
TRBD1,.,TRBV4-1,TRBJ1-5,TGCGCCAGCAGCCCGGGACAGGGGGCGATTGGCAATCAGCCCCAGCATTTT,CASSPGQGAIGNQPQHF
.,.,TRBV6-6,TRBJ1-3,TGTGCCAGCAGCTACAGGTCCCAGGGTTCGGCCGACGCCATATATTTT,CASSYRSQGSADAIYF
TRBD2,.,TRBV9,TRBJ2-1,TGTGCCAGCAGCGGTCGACTAGCGGGAGACTTAGTTTACAATGAGCAGTTCTTC,CASSGRLAGDLVYNEQFF
TRBD1,.,TRBV5-8,TRBJ2-7,TGTGCCAGCAGCTTCCGGAATGTGCGGGACAGGATCTACGAGCAGTACTTC,CASSFRNVRDRIYEQYF
.,few,TRBV5-1,TRBJ1-3,TGCGCCAGCAGCTTGGCTGGGACTCTCTCTGGAAACACCATATATTTT,CASSLAGTLSGNTIYF
TRBD1,.,TRBV10-3,TRBJ1-6,TGTGCCATCACTTGGGACAGGGATTCACCCCTCCACTTT,CAITWDRDSPLHF
.,.,TRBV5-6,TRBJ1-2,TGTGCCAGCAGCTTGAATATAGGCTACACCTTC,CASSLNIGYTF
.,.,TRBV2,TRBJ2-7,TGTGCCAGCAGTTCCGGGACTGCTACCTACGAGCAGTACTTC,CASSSGTATYEQYF
.,.,TRBV5-8,TRBJ2-2,TGTGCCAGCACCATCCACCAAGGGACACTAAGGACCGGGGAGCTGTTTTTT,CASTIHQGTLRTGELFF
TRBD2,once,TRBV15,TRBJ2-2,TGTGCCACCAGCAGAGATCGGGGGGATACCGGGGAGCTGTTTTTT,CATSRDRGDTGELFF
TRBD1,.,TRBV7-9,TRBJ1-1,TGTGCCAGCAGCCCAGGGGGGCAGGGACCCACTGAAGCTTTCTTT,CASSPGGQGPTEAFF
TRBD2,.,TRBV30,TRBJ2-5,TGTGCCTGGAGTCCCGGACTAGCGAGAGTTCAAGAGACCCAGTACTTC,CAWSPGLARVQETQYF
TRBD1,.,TRBV19,TRBJ1-2,TGTGCCAGTACCCCTGTAAGAGCAGGGGGCCTAAGTGGCTACACCTTC,CASTPVRAGGLSGYTF
TRBD2,.,TRBV3-1/TRBV3-2,TRBJ2-2,TGTGCCAGCAGCCAAGGCCACCGGTCGGGAGGAGAGCTGTTTTTT,CASSQGHRSGGELFF
TRBD1,.,TRBV5-1,TRBJ1-2,TGCGCCAGCAGCTTGGTGTCAGGGGGCGACTATGGCTACACCTTC,CASSLVSGGDYGYTF
TRBD2,.,TRBV18,TRBJ2-2,TGTGCCAGCTCACCACAACCGGGGGGGCGCGCCGGGGAGCTGTTTTTT,CASSPQPGGRAGELFF
.,.,TRBV7-7,TRBJ2-5,TGTGCTAGCAGCTCCGGGTTCTGGGGGGCCCAGTACTTC,CASSSGFWGAQYF
.,.,TRBV19,TRBJ1-5,TGTGCCAGTAGTATGGCACCCCAGGGAGGGCAGCCCCAGCATTTT,CASSMAPQGGQPQHF
TRBD1,.,TRBV5-4,TRBJ1-3,TGTGCCAGCAGCCCCCGCGAAGGACAGGACTCTGGAAACACCATATATTTT,CASSPREGQDSGNTIYF
.,.,TRBV27,TRBJ1-2,TGTGCCAGCAGTTTACGAGCGGGGGCGCATGGCTACACCTTC,CASSLRAGAHGYTF
.,.,TRBV27,TRBJ1-5,TGTGCCAGCAGCGCCGCGCCTTATCAGCCCCAGCATTTT,CASSAAPYQPQHF
.,.,TRBV28,TRBJ1-5,TGTGCCAGCAGTCGCCTTCAGGGTACAAATCAGCCCCAGCATTTT,CASSRLQGTNQPQHF
.,.,TRBV7-9,TRBJ2-7,TGTGCCAGCAGCTTAGCGCAGGGCCACGAGCAGTACTTC,CASSLAQGHEQYF
.,.,TRBV2,TRBJ2-7,TGTGCCAGCAGTGACTATACTAGTAACTACGAGCAGTACTTC,CASSDYTSNYEQYF
TRBD1,.,TRBV10-3,TRBJ1-1,TGTGCCATCCAAGGAACAGGGGGCACTGAAGCTTTCTTT,CAIQGTGGTEAFF
TRBD1,.,TRBV18,TRBJ2-1,TGTGCCAGCTCACCACCCAACAGGGGGTTGTCCTACAATGAGCAGTTCTTC,CASSPPNRGLSYNEQFF
TRBD2,.,TRBV28,TRBJ2-3,TGTGCCAGCAGTTCCGCTATGGCTAGCGGTTTAACAGATACGCAGTATTTT,CASSSAMASGLTDTQYF
.,.,TRBV7-9,TRBJ2-5,TGTGCCAGCAGGACTAGTTTAACGGAGACCCAGTACTTC,CASRTSLTETQYF
TRBD1,once,TRBV5-1,TRBJ2-4,TGCGCCAGCAGCACGGGGACAGGGTCTTTGAACATTCAGTACTTC,CASSTGTGSLNIQYF
TRBD1,.,TRBV6-2/TRBV6-3,TRBJ1-5,TGTGCCAGCAGTTTCAACGCCGACAGGGCCGTAAGCAATCAGCCCCAGCATTTT,CASSFNADRAVSNQPQHF
.,.,TRBV7-2,TRBJ1-2,TGTGCCAGCAGCTTCAGGCAGGGCGGCTACACCTTC,CASSFRQGGYTF
.,.,TRBV3-1/TRBV3-2,TRBJ1-1,TGTGCCAGCAGCAAGGGGGGGGTGGGAGAGATTCGAGCTTTCTTT,CASSKGGVGEIRAFF
.,.,TRBV2,TRBJ1-5,TGTGCCAGCAATAGAGACAGGAGAGGACCCCAGCATTTT,CASNRDRRGPQHF